Presented here are 31 T cell receptor beta chains from one specimen sequenced in a study of identical twins. Each CDR3 protein is one row after TCRdb ran MiXCR on the 5' RACE reads. The repertoire holds a few hundred thousand distinct CDR3 sequences, with around 8.3% as singletons. The sample was also reused in another study, on yellow fever vaccine responses in identical twins.

Sequenced: CD8+ T cells sorted from blood. Receptors were obtained from a woman aged 18-30 years in good health.

The CDR3, as DNA: TGTGCCAGCAACCACCACGTAGACTTATTCACCGGGGAGCTGTTTTTT. Protein sequence: CASNHHVDLFTGELFF. The chain employs TRBV7-8 and TRBJ2-2, with D hard to call. The CDR3 is 16 amino acids. The germline gives CDR1 SGHVS, CDR2 FQNEAQ. The ends were cut back, 7 bases at V and 4 bases at J, with 19 bases in the middle.

The chain carries TRBV5-6 and TRBJ2-2; 9 bases are a match to TRBD2. Germline lookup yields CDR1 SGHDT and CDR2 YYEEEE. The J segment lost 1 base and the V segment lost 7 bases, leaving 5 bases of the junction unmatched. The CDR3 consists of 15 residues. The CDR3 sequence: CASGVLAGNTGELFF. CDR3 bases: TGTGCCAGCGGGGTACTAGCGGGGAACACCGGGGAGCTGTTTTTT.

Many counts were recorded for this clonotype. This chain links TRBV3-1 with TRBJ2-3; D might be TRBD2 (7 bases). V lost 5 bases and J 0 bases, leaving 15 bases between the germline ends. There are 16 residues in the CDR3. Germline CDR1 reads LGHDT; CDR2 reads YNNKEL (reference sequence). The CDR3 region is CASSTTGGTSTDTQYF. The CDR3 region has the DNA TGTGCCAGCAGCACTACGGGGGGCACTAGCACAGATACGCAGTATTTT.

This clonotype was found a few times. This rearrangement joins TRBV7-9 to TRBJ1-4; D ambiguous. Trimming stripped 4 bases from V and 0 bases from J, with 12 bases between. Germline V gene lookup returns CDR1 SEHNR and CDR2 FQNEAQ (reference sequence). This CDR3 spans 16 amino acids. CDR3: CASSSLQSPTNEKLFF. The DNA for the CDR3 is TGTGCCAGCAGCTCATTGCAGTCGCCAACTAATGAAAAACTGTTTTTT. The full variable domain, with the rest looked up from reference TRBV7-9 and TRBJ1-4, is DTGVSQNPRHKITKRGQNVTFRCDPISEHNRLYWYRQTLGQGPEFLTYFQNEAQLEKSRLLSDRFSAERPKGSFSTLEIQRTEQGDSAMYLCASSSLQSPTNEKLFFGSGTQLSVL.

The V and J genes are TRBV4-3 and TRBJ2-2, with D possibly TRBD1 on 6 matching bases. Germline values: CDR1 LGHNA, CDR2 YSLEER. Trimming removed 1 base at V and 5 bases at J, with 14 bases between. There are 16 residues in the CDR3. CDR3: CASSQVWAGATGELFF. The CDR3, as DNA: TGCGCCAGCAGCCAAGTTTGGGCAGGGGCAACCGGGGAGCTGTTTTTT.

This clonotype was detected ten times or more. V gene TRBV6-1 combines with J gene TRBJ1-1; D possibly corresponds to TRBD1 (6 bases). Germline V gene lookup returns CDR1 MNHNS and CDR2 SASEGT. The CDR3 has 15 amino acids. With 5 bases removed from V and 1 base from J, the gap between germline ends came to 14 bases. The CDR3 region has the DNA TGTGCCAGCAGTATTACAGGGAATGGGAACACTGAAGCTTTCTTT. It is translated as CASSITGNGNTEAFF.

The sample holds a few counts of this clonotype. The V gene is TRBV21-1, the J gene TRBJ2-3; the table gives TRBD1 as D, unverified against the DNA. TRBV21-1 is a pseudogene locus. There are 15 residues in the CDR3. The CDR3 DNA reads as TGTGCCAGCAGCAAACGCGCAGGGGCGACAGATACGCAGTATTTT. Its translation: CASSKRAGATDTQYF.

CDR3 protein: CASSREAGDYPDTQYF. As DNA, the CDR3 is TGTGCCAGCAGCCGAGAAGCGGGAGATTATCCAGATACGCAGTATTTT. This chain uses TRBV11-2 with TRBJ2-3, with 8 bases identical to TRBD2. The V gene's germline CDR1 is SGHAT and CDR2 FQNNGV. CDR3 length equals 16 residues. Unmatched junction bases numbered 11, after V lost 5 bases and J lost 4 bases.

The sample holds a few counts of this clonotype. The V gene is TRBV7-3, the J gene TRBJ2-3; unclear D gene. Trimming took 5 bases from V and 4 from J, leaving 10 bases between them. CDR3 length equals 13 residues. Germline values: CDR1 SGHTA, CDR2 FQGTGA. CDR3 sequence reads: CASSDNTADTQYF. The CDR3 DNA follows: TGTGCCAGCAGCGACAATACGGCAGATACGCAGTATTTT.

This clonotype turned up a few times. The chain couples TRBV7-9 to TRBJ1-5; possibly TRBD1 for D (6 bases). The V gene's germline CDR1 is SEHNR and CDR2 FQNEAQ (reference sequence). The ends were cut back, 2 bases at V and 5 bases at J, with 16 bases in the middle. CDR3 length: 16 residues. CDR3: CASSLRSRQVDQPQHF. CDR3 DNA: TGTGCCAGCAGCTTAAGGTCGAGACAGGTCGATCAGCCCCAGCATTTT.

The chain carries TRBV6-1 and TRBJ2-3; 9 nucleotides align to TRBD1. Germline CDR1 and CDR2: MNHNS and SASEGT. J gave up 6 bases and V 6 bases, and 16 bases lay outside the gene matches. The CDR3 length is 17 residues. The CDR3: CASRESYRDRVPDTQYF. The CDR3 DNA reads as TGTGCCAGCAGAGAATCCTACCGGGACAGGGTCCCCGATACGCAGTATTTT.

V is TRBV28 and J is TRBJ2-7; D tentatively fits TRBD1 or TRBD2 (5 bases each). Germline-derived CDR1 and CDR2 are MDHEN and SYDVKM. The CDR3 totals 17 residues. The V and J ends lost 6 bases and 4 bases respectively, with 25 bases between them. The CDR3 DNA reads as TGTGCCAGCAGCCTTAGTACTAACCCGGGACCCAATTACGAGCAGTACTTC. Its protein is CASSLSTNPGPNYEQYF.

This clonotype occurred a few times. V gene TRBV19 combines with J gene TRBJ2-7; D gene unclear. Trimming took off 8 bases at V and 2 bases at J, with 4 bases between the two ends. The CDR3 covers 10 residues. Germline CDR1 LNHDA, CDR2 SQIVND (reference sequence). The CDR3 region has the DNA TGTGCCAGTCTACCCTACGAGCAGTACTTC. It specifies CASLPYEQYF.

This clonotype has ten or more counts. The V gene is TRBV20-1, the J gene TRBJ2-3; TRBD2 agrees at 7 bases. The V and J ends lost 0 bases and 3 bases, in that order; junction bases with no gene match: 12. The CDR3 spans 17 residues. Looked up from germline, CDR1 is DFQATT and CDR2 is SNEGSKA (reference sequence). In nucleotides, the CDR3 is TGCAGTGCTAGAGATCTGAAACTAGCGTTCCGAACAGATACGCAGTATTTT. Protein product: CSARDLKLAFRTDTQYF.

This chain joins TRBV4-1 and TRBJ2-3; 7 positions match TRBD1. CDR1 MGHRA and CDR2 YSYEKL come from the germline V gene. The CDR3 runs 15 residues. Germline trimming cut 2 bases from V and 7 bases from J; bases unmatched to any gene: 9. The CDR3 DNA reads as TGCGCCAGCAGCCAACTGACAGGGAACGACAATACGCAGTATTTT. It yields the protein CASSQLTGNDNTQYF.

Comments on this clonotype: Compared with germline, one end of the junction differs, possibly owing to a read error. The rearrangement joins TRBV7-2 to TRBJ2-6, with a weak D call TRBD1 (5 bases). The germline gives CDR1 SGHTA, CDR2 FQGNSA. The CDR3 sequence is 15 residues long. In DNA form, the CDR3 reads TGTGCCAGCAGCTTAGGGCCCGCTGGGGCAAACGTCCTGACTTTC. Residues: CASSLGPAGANVLTF.

This clonotype has a count of ten or more. The chain links TRBV6-2 or TRBV6-3 to TRBJ2-7; 7 bases agree with TRBD1. V lost 5 bases and J lost 3; bases outside the gene matches: 7. There are 14 residues in the CDR3. Germline V gene lookup returns CDR1 MNHEY and CDR2 SVGEGT. DNA of the CDR3: TGTGCCAGCAGTAGGGGACAGACTCACTACGAGCAGTACTTC. This translates into CASSRGQTHYEQYF.

This clonotype was picked up many times. The chain carries TRBV12-3 or TRBV12-4 and TRBJ2-3; 10 nucleotides agree with TRBD2. V shed 6 bases and J 4 bases; nucleotides not matched to a gene: 7. The CDR3 has 15 amino acids. CDR3 sequence reads: CASRKLAGVPDTQYF. The CDR3, as DNA: TGTGCCAGCAGGAAGCTAGCGGGAGTCCCAGATACGCAGTATTTT.

This clonotype came up a few times. The CDR3 DNA reads TGTGCCAGCAGCTTAGGGTGGGGGACCCAGTACTTC. This gives the protein CASSLGWGTQYF. The chain couples TRBV7-6 to TRBJ2-5; no clear D. Trimming shortened V by 1 base and J by 7 bases, and 7 bases separated the two germline ends. The CDR3 sequence is 12 residues long. Germline CDR1 reads SGHVS; CDR2 reads FNYEAQ.

This clonotype was counted only a few times. This sequence joins TRBV2 and TRBJ2-2; D uncertain. Germline V lookup: CDR1 SNHLY, CDR2 FYNNEI. The CDR3 sequence is 16 residues long. V was shortened by 2 bases and J by 0 bases, with 10 bases between the two germline ends. DNA of the CDR3: TGTGCCAGCAGTGAACTGGGCTTAGCGAACACCGGGGAGCTGTTTTTT. As protein: CASSELGLANTGELFF.

The rearrangement uses TRBV12-3 or TRBV12-4 and TRBJ2-5; 9 nucleotides align to TRBD1. This CDR3 is 14 amino acids long. Unmatched junction bases numbered 6, after V lost 5 bases and J lost 5 bases. The CDR3 sequence: CASSPGTGIETQYF. The DNA for the CDR3 is TGTGCCAGCAGTCCCGGGACAGGGATCGAGACCCAGTACTTC.

This clonotype was counted only a few times. The chain has TRBV28 and TRBJ2-5; the D call may be TRBD1 or TRBD2 (5 bases each). The CDR3 contains 16 residues. The germline V gene encodes CDR1 MDHEN and CDR2 SYDVKM. Deletions cut 8 bases from V and 3 bases from J, with 22 bases between. CDR3 amino acids: CASRDRGTTKKETQYF. The CDR3 bases are TGTGCCAGCCGTGACCGGGGCACAACTAAGAAAGAGACCCAGTACTTC. Based on the CDR3 plus reference TRBV28 and TRBJ2-5, the full variable domain is DVKVTQSSRYLVKRTGEKVFLECVQDMDHENMFWYRQDPGLGLRLIYFSYDVKMKEKGDIPEGYSVSREKKERFSLILESASTNQTSMYLCASRDRGTTKKETQYFGPGTRLLVL.

This clonotype was seen a handful of times. The rearrangement joins TRBV29-1 to TRBJ2-5; the D is unclear. The germline V gene has CDR1 SQVTM and CDR2 ANQGSEA. Deletions cut 4 bases from V and 0 bases from J, with 9 bases between. This CDR3 comprises 13 residues. CDR3: CSVVDLNQETQYF. The CDR3 DNA follows: TGCAGCGTTGTAGACTTAAACCAAGAGACCCAGTACTTC.

This clonotype was counted many times. The genes are TRBV29-1 and TRBJ2-2; a weak D match, TRBD2 (6 bases). Deletions cut 7 bases from V and 1 base from J, with 10 bases between. This CDR3 has 13 residues. CDR1 SQVTM and CDR2 ANQGSEA come from the germline V gene. The CDR3 nucleotides read TGCAGCGGAATAGCGGAGAACACCGGGGAGCTGTTTTTT. This gives the protein CSGIAENTGELFF.

This clonotype was seen a few times. V usage is TRBV2 and J usage is TRBJ2-7; the D gene is possibly TRBD2 (5 bases). Germline assignment: CDR1 SNHLY and CDR2 FYNNEI. Between the trimmed V and J ends, which lost 1 base and 2 bases, there was a span of 9 bases. The CDR3 is 14 residues long. CDR3 DNA sequence: TGTGCCAGCAGTGAAGAGTATAGCGCCTACGAGCAGTACTTC. This encodes CASSEEYSAYEQYF.

This clonotype came up a few times. This sequence joins TRBV3-1 and TRBJ1-6, with D unclear. V lost 8 bases and J 0 bases, leaving 8 bases between the germline ends. The germline V gene encodes CDR1 LGHDT and CDR2 YNNKEL (reference sequence). The CDR3 is made up of 14 amino acids. The CDR3 protein is CASGESSYNSPLHF. In DNA form, the CDR3 reads TGTGCCAGCGGGGAGAGCTCCTATAATTCACCCCTCCACTTT.

This clonotype has just a few counts. The chain couples TRBV27 to TRBJ2-3; D not resolved. The CDR3 consists of 16 residues. Trimming removed 0 bases from V and 4 bases from J, with 14 bases in between. Germline lookup yields CDR1 MNHEY and CDR2 SMNVEV (reference sequence). CDR3: CASSLSAGENADTQYF. CDR3 bases: TGTGCCAGCAGTTTATCGGCAGGAGAGAACGCAGATACGCAGTATTTT.

The rearrangement links TRBV12-3 or TRBV12-4 to TRBJ2-7; D is uncertain. This CDR3 region has 12 residues. V was clipped by 3 bases and J by 7 bases, with 10 bases between them. This CDR3 reads CASSFDLGEQYF. CDR3 DNA sequence: TGTGCCAGCAGTTTCGATCTGGGGGAGCAGTACTTC.

The rearrangement joins TRBV27 to TRBJ2-7, with 8 bases fitting TRBD2. The V and J ends lost 5 bases and 6 bases, in that order; junction bases with no gene match: 6. The germline gives CDR1 MNHEY, CDR2 SMNVEV (reference sequence). The CDR3 loop spans 13 amino acids. CDR3 bases: TGTGCCAGCAGTCCCGGGGGGGGGTTCGAGCAGTACTTC. Translation gives CASSPGGGFEQYF.

The chain carries TRBV3-1 and TRBJ2-3; either TRBD1 or TRBD2 may fit D (7 bases each). V was pared by 4 bases and J by 3 bases, with 14 bases between. The CDR3 extends over 15 amino acids. Germline CDR1 LGHDT, CDR2 YNNKEL (reference sequence). Written as DNA, the CDR3 is TGTGCCAGCAGCCCCGACAGGGAGGGAACAGATACGCAGTATTTT. This translates into CASSPDREGTDTQYF.

The gene calls are TRBV19 and TRBJ2-7, with D perhaps matching TRBD1 (6 bases). Germline V gene data show CDR1 as LNHDA and CDR2 as SQIVND (reference sequence). V gave up 5 bases and J gave up 4 bases, with 12 bases separating them. This CDR3 is 13 amino acids long. For the CDR3, the DNA is TGTGCCAGTAGTGCCGGGACATCATACGAGCAGTACTTC. Its protein product is CASSAGTSYEQYF.